Given below is one T cell receptor (beta chain) in context. What it binds is unknown. This entry is derived from a study of T cells expressing NK-cell markers. As for the study in general: The authors derived TCR beta repertoires from sorted CD3+CD56+NKG2C+, CD3+CD56+NKG2C- and CD3+CD56-NKG2C+ T cells. The sequencing cohort of eight donors included seven HCMV-seropositive individuals and one seronegative individual.

Synthesis of TCR beta cDNA relied on 5'RACE template switching carrying UMIs. Reanalyzing the 5' RACE reads, TCRdb keeps one entry per CDR3 protein, without DNA. The sample totals fewer than 400,000 distinct CDR3 sequences. The CDR3 loop spans 20 amino acids. Germline CDR1 and CDR2: MNHEY and SVGEGT. Study outcomes and limitations: Specificity for HCMV among expanded NKG2C+ T cell clones was not established.

V gene TRBV6-2 or TRBV6-3 combines with J gene TRBJ2-5; the TCRdb call, TRBD2, lacks DNA for checking. Material: blood T cells: a sorted CD56 or NKG2C T cell subset, CD4+ or CD8+ T cells, or bulk PBMC T cells (not recorded which). This clonotype was sampled from a woman aged 50 to 65 in good health. CDR3 sequence: CASSYSRKPISGRAQETQYF.